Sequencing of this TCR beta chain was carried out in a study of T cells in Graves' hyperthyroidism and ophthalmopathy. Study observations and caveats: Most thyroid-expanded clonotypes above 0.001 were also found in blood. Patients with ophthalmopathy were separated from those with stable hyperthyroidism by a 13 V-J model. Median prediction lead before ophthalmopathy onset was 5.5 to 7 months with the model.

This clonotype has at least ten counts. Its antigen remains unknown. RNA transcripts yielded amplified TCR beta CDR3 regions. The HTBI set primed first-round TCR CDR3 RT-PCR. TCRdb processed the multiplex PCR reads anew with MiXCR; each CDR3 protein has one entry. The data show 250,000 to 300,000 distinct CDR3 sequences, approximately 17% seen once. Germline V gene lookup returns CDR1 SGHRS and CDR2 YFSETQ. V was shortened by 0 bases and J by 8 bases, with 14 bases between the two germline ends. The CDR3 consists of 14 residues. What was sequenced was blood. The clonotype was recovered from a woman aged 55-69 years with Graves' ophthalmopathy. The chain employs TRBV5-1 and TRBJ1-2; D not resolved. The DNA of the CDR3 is TGCGCCAGCAGCTTGGAAGTTTCCACATTCGGCTACACCTTC. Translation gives CASSLEVSTFGYTF.